This TCR beta chain appears in the sequencing data of a study of blood T cell repertoires in COVID-19. Study-level information: Sites in the United States, Italy and Spain provided acute and convalescent COVID-19 samples. The cDNA or gDNA used as material had been derived from T cells, B-cell-depleted T cells, or PBMCs.

As originally analysed: Amplification from reference gene primers served as the basis for estimated nucleated cell counts. Data came from immunoSEQ multiplex PCR; TCRdb stores just in-frame clones and leaves some out. The V and J calls and clone size are taken from that table; D and trimming were inferred from the DNA. The table lists 250,000 to 350,000 clones, around 86% of them singletons. The CDR3 is made up of 14 amino acids. Germline V lookup: CDR1 MDHEN, CDR2 SYDVKM. V dropped 9 bases and J dropped 2; count of bases not matched to a gene: 6. Material: peripheral blood. This chain links TRBV28 with TRBJ2-7, with 11 bases fitting TRBD2. This receptor was obtained from a woman between 50 and 59 years old with acute or convalescent COVID-19. The CDR3 DNA is TGTGCCAGTCGACTAGCGGGAAACACCTACGAGCAGTACTTC. The encoded protein is CASRLAGNTYEQYF.